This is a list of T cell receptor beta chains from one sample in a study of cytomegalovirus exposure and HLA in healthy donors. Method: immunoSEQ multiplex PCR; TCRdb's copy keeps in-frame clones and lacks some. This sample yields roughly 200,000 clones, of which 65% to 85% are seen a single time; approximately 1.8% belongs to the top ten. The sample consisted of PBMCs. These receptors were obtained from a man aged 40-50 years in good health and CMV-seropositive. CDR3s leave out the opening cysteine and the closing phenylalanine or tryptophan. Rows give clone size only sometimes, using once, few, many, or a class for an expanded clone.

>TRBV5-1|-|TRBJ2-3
ASSSTGTDTTDTQY
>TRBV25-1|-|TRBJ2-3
ASSSGAGALTDTQY
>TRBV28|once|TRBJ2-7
ASSLWGGTNEQY
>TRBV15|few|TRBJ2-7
ATSRGGSSYEQY
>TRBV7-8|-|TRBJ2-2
ASSSKGRHTGELF
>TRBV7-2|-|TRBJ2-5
ASSLDAGVQETQY
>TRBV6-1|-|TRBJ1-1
ASSLRGRTEAF
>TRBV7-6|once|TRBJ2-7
ASSLIGEGGEQY
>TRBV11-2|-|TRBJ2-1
ASRKTTSGRDEQF
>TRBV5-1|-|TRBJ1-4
ASSLSGEALF
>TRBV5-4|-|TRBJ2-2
ASSLAGRGGPNTGELF
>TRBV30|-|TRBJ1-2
AWSAGQVNYGYT
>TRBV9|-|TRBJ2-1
ASSARTSERNEQF
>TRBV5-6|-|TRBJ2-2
ASSLQGPGELF
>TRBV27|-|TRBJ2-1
ASSLGQAANGEQF
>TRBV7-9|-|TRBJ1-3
ASSFPHPVRQGEGNTIY
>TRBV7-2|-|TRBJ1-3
ASRPTGNSGNTIY
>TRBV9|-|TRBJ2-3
ASSVAWGADTQY
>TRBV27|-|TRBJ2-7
ASSPLTGSSYEQY
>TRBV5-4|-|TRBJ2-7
ASSLDPGSSYEQY
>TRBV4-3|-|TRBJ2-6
ASSPQAGLSGANVLT
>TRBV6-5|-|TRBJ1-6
ASSYQTGPNSPLH
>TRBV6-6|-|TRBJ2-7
ASSPATGEQY
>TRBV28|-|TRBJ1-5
ASSQRSGQH
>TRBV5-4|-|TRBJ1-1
ASSVGQGTTEAF
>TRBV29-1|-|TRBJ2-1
SVGASGTYNEQF
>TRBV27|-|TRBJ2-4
ASSLFGSGGIQY
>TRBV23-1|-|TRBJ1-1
EWRVASPEAF
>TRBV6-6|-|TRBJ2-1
ASSTGQYNEQF
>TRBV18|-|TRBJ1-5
ASSQPGQGHQPQH
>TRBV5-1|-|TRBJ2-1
ASSLVAGWQF
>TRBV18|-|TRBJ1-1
ASSPRGGDTEAF
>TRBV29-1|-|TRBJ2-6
SVETGEIANVLT
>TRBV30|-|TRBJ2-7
AWGGTEMTTYEQY
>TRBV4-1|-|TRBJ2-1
ASSQEEGGSYNEQF
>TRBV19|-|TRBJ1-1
ASSTPALAAEAF
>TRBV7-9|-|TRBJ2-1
ASSPGLADNEQF
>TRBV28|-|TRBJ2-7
ASSLARSYEQY
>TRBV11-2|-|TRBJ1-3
ASTPARAGNTIY
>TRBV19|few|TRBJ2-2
ATGGTGELF
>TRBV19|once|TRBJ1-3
ASSPGLRSGNTIY
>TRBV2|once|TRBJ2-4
ASSGNRGDSQY
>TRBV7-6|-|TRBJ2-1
ASSSAGAVGGEQF
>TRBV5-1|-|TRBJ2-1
ASSGGDLWSSYNEQF
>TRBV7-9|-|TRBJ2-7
ASSRPGTGSYEQY
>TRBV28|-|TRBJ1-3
ASSLWWQGVTGNGNTIY
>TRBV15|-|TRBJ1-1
ATSRDGARNTEAF
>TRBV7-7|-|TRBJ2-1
ASSLGLATNNEQF
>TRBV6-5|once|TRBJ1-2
ASSPGPGAGYT